This T cell receptor beta chain was retrieved from a study of control samples from healthy donors and cancer patients. TCRdb's table, derived via immunoSEQ multiplex PCR, lists solely in-frame clones and lacks some. The sample includes about 130,000 clones, roughly 94% of them seen just once. The sequenced material came from PBMCs. The sequence came from a man aged 55 to 70 with colorectal cancer.

The CDR3 reads CASSKGLTNTGELFF. DNA of the CDR3: TGTGCCAGCAGCAAGGGTCTTACGAACACCGGGGAGCTGTTTTTT. The rearrangement uses TRBV7-2 and TRBJ2-2; no clear D gene. The V end lost 5 bases, the J end lost 0 bases, and 10 bases lay between the germline ends. Germline loops: CDR1 SGHTA, CDR2 FQGNSA. This CDR3 comprises 15 residues. The whole variable domain, remainder taken from reference TRBV7-2 and TRBJ2-2, is GAGVSQSPSNKVTEKGKDVELRCDPISGHTALYWYRQSLGQGLEFLIYFQGNSAPDKSGLPSDRFSAERTGGSVSTLTIQRTQQEDSAVYLCASSKGLTNTGELFFGEGSRLTVL.